Following are 31 T cell receptor beta chains from one sample sequenced in a study of OX40 agonist ivuxolimab in advanced cancers. Profiling relied on immunoSEQ multiplex PCR, and the TCRdb table lists in-frame clones only, not all of them. Among roughly 140,000 clones listed, 85% to 95% were seen once. The source material was CD4+ or CD8+ T cells sorted from blood, sampled in a trial of the OX40 agonist ivuxolimab. Source of these receptors: an adult with an advanced solid tumor such as melanoma, head and neck, liver or kidney cancer.

The chain uses TRBV19 and TRBJ1-2; 8 nucleotides line up with TRBD1. Germline-derived CDR1 and CDR2 are LNHDA and SQIVND (reference sequence). V shed 0 bases and J 2 bases; nucleotides not matched to a gene: 11. CDR3 length: 18 residues. This CDR3 reads CASSIDQGTGTWNYGYTF. The CDR3 DNA follows: TGTGCCAGTAGTATAGATCAGGGGACAGGTACATGGAACTATGGCTACACCTTC.

The rearrangement uses TRBV18 and TRBJ2-5; D ambiguous. CDR1 is KGHSH and CDR2 is LQKENI in the germline V gene. The CDR3 sequence is 14 residues long. Trimming took off 3 bases at V and 2 bases at J, with 10 bases between the two ends. This chain's CDR3 is CASSPHPTQETQYF. The CDR3 nucleotides read TGTGCCAGCTCACCCCACCCTACTCAAGAGACCCAGTACTTC. Together with reference TRBV18 and TRBJ2-5, the CDR3 gives the full variable domain: NAGVMQNPRHLVRRRGQEARLRCSPMKGHSHVYWYRQLPEEGLKFMVYLQKENIIDESGMPKERFSAEFPKEGPSILRIQQVVRGDSAAYFCASSPHPTQETQYFGPGTRLLVL.

The V call is TRBV18, the J call TRBJ2-7, with D possibly being TRBD1 (5 bases). The CDR3 is 16 residues long. V dropped 6 bases and J dropped 0 bases, with 18 bases sitting between them. Germline V gene data show CDR1 as KGHSH and CDR2 as LQKENI. The CDR3 sequence is CASSQTAGYSSYEQYF. The CDR3 DNA is TGTGCCAGCTCTCAGACAGCTGGGTATAGCTCCTACGAGCAGTACTTC. The full variable domain, completed using reference TRBV18 and TRBJ2-7, is NAGVMQNPRHLVRRRGQEARLRCSPMKGHSHVYWYRQLPEEGLKFMVYLQKENIIDESGMPKERFSAEFPKEGPSILRIQQVVRGDSAAYFCASSQTAGYSSYEQYFGPGTRLTVT.

This chain connects TRBV7-2 to TRBJ2-7; 12 bases match TRBD2. Germline CDR1 is SGHTA and CDR2 is FQGNSA. The J segment lost 6 bases and the V segment lost 5 bases, leaving 8 bases of the junction unmatched. This CDR3 region has 15 residues. The CDR3 sequence is CASSPHLAGGPEQYF. CDR3 sequence (DNA): TGTGCCAGCAGCCCGCACCTAGCGGGGGGGCCCGAGCAGTACTTC.

CDR3 in DNA: TGTGCCAGCAGTTTACGTTCGGGCCCGGGCTATGGCTACACCTTC. Encoded protein: CASSLRSGPGYGYTF. The chain carries TRBV27 and TRBJ1-2; D unclear. CDR3 length: 15 residues. The V end lost 2 bases, the J end lost 4 bases, and 14 bases lay between the germline ends. Germline V gene data show CDR1 as MNHEY and CDR2 as SMNVEV (reference sequence).

The genes are TRBV5-1 and TRBJ1-2, with 9 bases fitting TRBD1. Germline loops: CDR1 SGHRS, CDR2 YFSETQ. Trimming cost V 0 bases and J 8 bases; bases outside gene matches: 5. CDR3 length equals 14 residues. CDR3 DNA sequence: TGCGCCAGCAGCTTGGCCGGGACAGGGATGGGCTACACCTTC. It specifies CASSLAGTGMGYTF.

This chain joins TRBV4-2 and TRBJ1-6, with 7 positions matching TRBD1. With V trimmed by 4 bases and J by 0 bases, 6 bases remained unmatched. The CDR3 length is 17 residues. Per germline, CDR1 LGHNA and CDR2 YNFKEQ. CDR3 nucleotide sequence: TGTGCCAGCAGCCGAGGACAGGCCTCCTCCTATAATTCACCCCTCCACTTT. Translation: CASSRGQASSYNSPLHF.

This rearrangement joins TRBV7-2 to TRBJ1-2, with a possible D match to TRBD1 (6 bases). This CDR3 spans 15 amino acids. V was clipped by 2 bases and J by 3 bases, with 13 bases between them. In germline, CDR1 is SGHTA, CDR2 FQGNSA. The CDR3, as DNA: TGTGCCAGCAGCTTAATTGCGGCAGGGGACTATGGCTACACCTTC. Translated, it gives CASSLIAAGDYGYTF.

The chain joins TRBV27 to TRBJ2-7; the D gene could be TRBD1 or TRBD2 (5 bases each). Germline assignment: CDR1 MNHEY and CDR2 SMNVEV (reference sequence). The germline V and J ends were trimmed by 2 bases and 5 bases, with 16 bases remaining between them. The CDR3 is 15 residues long. The CDR3 DNA is TGTGCCAGCAGTTTACGGGACCCTAAGCCCCACGAGCAGTACTTC. Its translation is CASSLRDPKPHEQYF.

The chain uses TRBV5-1 and TRBJ1-2; 7 nucleotides match TRBD1. J gave up 5 bases and V 1 base, and 11 bases lay outside the gene matches. CDR1 is SGHRS and CDR2 is YFSETQ in the germline V gene. The CDR3 runs to 16 residues. CDR3: CASSLLSTGVGYGYTF. CDR3 DNA: TGCGCCAGCAGCTTGCTGAGCACAGGGGTGGGATATGGCTACACCTTC.

This chain connects TRBV7-2 to TRBJ2-1, with 13 bases fitting TRBD2. This CDR3 region has 17 residues. Unmatched junction bases numbered 13, after V lost 5 bases and J lost 9 bases. The germline V gene has CDR1 SGHTA and CDR2 FQGNSA. The CDR3 region has the DNA TGTGCCAGCAGCCCCCGTAGAACTAGCGGGGGGGCCGGTGAGCAGTTCTTC. Translating gives CASSPRRTSGGAGEQFF.

V and J are TRBV5-5 and TRBJ2-7; TRBD2 matches 7 bases. Germline trimming cut 0 bases from V and 0 bases from J; bases unmatched to any gene: 6. Germline V CDR1 and CDR2: SGHKS, YYEKEE (reference sequence). The CDR3 runs to 16 residues. As DNA, the CDR3 is TGTGCCAGCAGCTTGGTAGGTGGCGGGAGCTCCTACGAGCAGTACTTC. Residues: CASSLVGGGSSYEQYF.

The genes are TRBV5-1 and TRBJ2-3, with D perhaps matching TRBD2 (7 bases). This CDR3 is built from 15 residues. Germline V CDR1 and CDR2: SGHRS, YFSETQ. Trimming left V 4 bases short and J 5 bases short, with 17 bases between. CDR3 residues: CASSDYREGGDTQYF. The CDR3 DNA reads as TGCGCCAGCAGCGACTACAGGGAGGGAGGAGATACGCAGTATTTT.

This chain links TRBV5-1 with TRBJ2-7; tentatively, D is TRBD1 (5 bases). V was pared by 1 base and J by 0 bases, with 11 bases between. CDR3 length: 15 residues. Germline lookup yields CDR1 SGHRS and CDR2 YFSETQ. The CDR3 nucleotides read TGCGCCAGCAGCTTGTCGGCGACAGACTCCTACGAGCAGTACTTC. It codes for CASSLSATDSYEQYF.

This clone was recorded only once. The rearrangement links TRBV10-3 to TRBJ2-2; no firm D call. CDR3 length: 13 residues. Trimming stripped 3 bases from V and 5 bases from J, with 7 bases between. Germline CDR1 is ENHRY and CDR2 is SYGVKD. Here the CDR3 DNA reads TGTGCCATCAGTGATCAACAAACCGGGGAGCTGTTTTTT. Encoded protein: CAISDQQTGELFF.

The chain uses TRBV7-4 and TRBJ1-4; no reliable D call. Germline CDR1 SGHVT, CDR2 SQSDAQ. Trimming left V 4 bases short and J 1 base short, with 10 bases between. The CDR3 has 15 residues. This CDR3 is CASSCLTETNEKLFF. The CDR3 nucleotides read TGTGCCAGCAGCTGCTTGACGGAAACTAATGAAAAACTGTTTTTT.

The chain employs TRBV19 and TRBJ1-2, with a tentative D call TRBD1 (5 bases). V was shortened by 3 bases and J by 8 bases, with 19 bases between the two germline ends. The CDR3 contains 15 residues. CDR1 is LNHDA and CDR2 is SQIVND in the germline V gene (reference sequence). The CDR3 reads CASSMRGEEWGGYTF. Here the CDR3 DNA reads TGTGCCAGTAGTATGAGAGGGGAGGAGTGGGGCGGCTACACCTTC. Based on the CDR3 plus reference TRBV19 and TRBJ1-2, the full variable domain is DGGITQSPKYLFRKEGQNVTLSCEQNLNHDAMYWYRQDPGQGLRLIYYSQIVNDFQKGDIAEGYSVSREKKESFPLTVTSAQKNPTAFYLCASSMRGEEWGGYTFGSGTRLTVV.

The J gene is TRBJ1-1, the V gene TRBV7-2; TRBD1 aligns across 9 bases. The CDR3 is 15 amino acids. Germline assignment: CDR1 SGHTA and CDR2 FQGNSA. V gave up 2 bases and J gave up 10 bases; unmatched junction bases: 11. The CDR3 spells CASSLRATGQGRAFF. CDR3 nucleotides: TGTGCCAGCAGCTTAAGGGCGACTGGACAGGGGAGAGCTTTCTTT.

The CDR3 reads CASTPVTDTQYF. Here the CDR3 DNA reads TGTGCCAGCACCCCGGTCACAGATACGCAGTATTTT. The chain has TRBV7-2 and TRBJ2-3; D gene unclear. Germline loops: CDR1 SGHTA, CDR2 FQGNSA. This CDR3 contains 12 residues. V shed 7 bases and J shed 2 bases, with 7 bases lying between them.

This sequence joins TRBV28 and TRBJ1-1; tentatively, D is TRBD1 (5 bases). Germline CDR1 reads MDHEN; CDR2 reads SYDVKM. Between the trimmed V and J ends, which lost 1 base and 9 bases, there was a span of 18 bases. This CDR3 comprises 15 residues. The CDR3 loop is CASSLSVGDFSKAFF. CDR3 coding DNA: TGTGCCAGCAGTTTATCGGTGGGGGATTTTAGTAAAGCTTTCTTT.

This sequence joins TRBV19 and TRBJ2-5, with D possibly called TRBD1 or TRBD2 (5 bases each). This CDR3 has 13 amino acids. Germline V lookup: CDR1 LNHDA, CDR2 SQIVND (reference sequence). V was clipped by 11 bases and J by 4 bases, with 17 bases between them. The DNA for the CDR3 is TGTGCCGTTAGGTCCCCGGGGACAGAGACCCAGTACTTC. Translation gives CAVRSPGTETQYF. The complete variable domain, with remaining parts taken from reference TRBV19 and TRBJ2-5, reads DGGITQSPKYLFRKEGQNVTLSCEQNLNHDAMYWYRQDPGQGLRLIYYSQIVNDFQKGDIAEGYSVSREKKESFPLTVTSAQKNPTAFYLCAVRSPGTETQYFGPGTRLLVL.

The chain has TRBV18 and TRBJ1-5, with D unresolved. The CDR3 consists of 14 residues. Trimming removed 3 bases at V and 4 bases at J, with 10 bases between. CDR1 is KGHSH, CDR2 LQKENI, per germline. CDR3 DNA sequence: TGTGCCAGCTCACCGGGAATGGGGAATCAGCCCCAGCATTTT. This translates into CASSPGMGNQPQHF.

The chain joins TRBV6-5 to TRBJ2-5; D is ambiguous. Trimming stripped 5 bases from V and 1 base from J, with 11 bases between. This CDR3 contains 14 residues. Germline V gene lookup returns CDR1 MNHEY and CDR2 SVGAGI. CDR3 in amino acids: CASSVGRIQETQYF. CDR3 DNA: TGTGCCAGCAGTGTGGGCAGAATCCAAGAGACCCAGTACTTC.

The CDR3 here is CASSEGLVGELFF. CDR3 sequence (DNA): TGTGCCAGCAGTGAGGGACTAGTCGGGGAGCTGTTTTTT. This chain joins TRBV6-4 and TRBJ2-2; 8 bases fit TRBD2. CDR1 MRHNA and CDR2 SNTAGT come from the germline V gene. Trimming removed 3 bases from V and 7 bases from J; junction bases left unmatched: 1. The CDR3 has 13 amino acids.

This chain uses TRBV5-4 with TRBJ2-7; 7 nucleotides match TRBD1. This CDR3 has 14 residues. Germline V CDR1 and CDR2: SGHNT, YYREEE (reference sequence). V shed 4 bases, J shed 2 bases, and the junction held 6 bases outside the gene matches. The CDR3 coding sequence is TGTGCCAGCAGCCTAGGGGGCCTAACCTACGAGCAGTACTTC. It translates to CASSLGGLTYEQYF.

This chain links TRBV9 with TRBJ1-2; the D is unclear. Germline V lookup: CDR1 SGDLS, CDR2 YYNGEE. V lost 0 bases to trimming and J lost 4 bases, with 7 bases between them. The CDR3 has 13 residues. The CDR3 DNA reads as TGTGCCAGCAGCGTAGGGGGTAGCTATGGCTACACCTTC. It specifies CASSVGGSYGYTF.

V gene TRBV10-3 combines with J gene TRBJ1-1, with 9 bases matching TRBD1. V trimming: 7 bases; J trimming: 3 bases; junction bases outside the gene matches: 6. The length of the CDR3 is 14 residues. From germline, CDR1 is ENHRY and CDR2 SYGVKD. CDR3 coding DNA: TGTGCCATCAAAAGGGGACAGGGTGACACTGAAGCTTTCTTT. Amino acid sequence: CAIKRGQGDTEAFF.

The chain is built from TRBV12-5 and TRBJ1-2; D not certain. Deletions cut 2 bases from V and 2 bases from J, with 12 bases between. From germline, CDR1 is LGHNT and CDR2 FRNRAP. The length of the CDR3 is 15 residues. In DNA, the CDR3 is TGTGCTAGTGGTTTGCTCCCGAGAGGGAACTATGGCTACACCTTC. Amino acids: CASGLLPRGNYGYTF.

The chain combines TRBV19 with TRBJ1-1; no firm D call. The V and J ends lost 4 bases and 2 bases respectively, with 11 bases between them. The CDR3 runs 14 residues. The V gene's germline CDR1 is LNHDA and CDR2 SQIVND (reference sequence). The CDR3 here is CASSRERDNTEAFF. The CDR3 DNA reads as TGTGCCAGTAGTAGGGAACGGGATAACACTGAAGCTTTCTTT.

V usage is TRBV27 and J usage is TRBJ2-7; 10 bases map to TRBD2. The CDR3 runs 15 residues. Germline values: CDR1 MNHEY, CDR2 SMNVEV (reference sequence). Losses at the gene ends were 2 bases for V and 4 bases for J; bases not matched to a gene: 5. CDR3 nucleotides: TGTGCCAGCAGTTTAGTTCCTAGCGGGAGTTACGAGCAGTACTTC. Translation: CASSLVPSGSYEQYF.

The chain couples TRBV7-2 to TRBJ1-2, with a possible D match to TRBD1 (5 bases). The V and J ends lost 1 base and 4 bases respectively, with 10 bases between them. The germline V gene encodes CDR1 SGHTA and CDR2 FQGNSA. The CDR3 is 14 residues long. The CDR3 coding sequence is TGTGCCAGCAGCTTAGAAGGGGCGAGCTATGGCTACACCTTC. Translated, it gives CASSLEGASYGYTF. Full variable domain (missing parts from reference TRBV7-2 and TRBJ1-2): GAGVSQSPSNKVTEKGKDVELRCDPISGHTALYWYRQSLGQGLEFLIYFQGNSAPDKSGLPSDRFSAERTGGSVSTLTIQRTQQEDSAVYLCASSLEGASYGYTFGSGTRLTVV.